Listed below are T cell receptor beta chains from one sample, sequenced in a study of T cell repertoires in cytomegalovirus infection. These receptors' antigens are unknown. Using its own MiXCR run on the reads, TCRdb lists one record per CDR3 protein. This table holds approximately 730,000 distinct CDR3 sequences, about 30% found once. Here the sequenced sample was cultured PBMCs, taken from culture after CMV antigen stimulation. The receptors here all came from a human donor in good health (CMV status not recorded). Some clones in this sample may be carry-over from other donors' samples. The CDR3 runs from the conserved cysteine through the conserved F or W. Each record gives: J gene, V gene, D gene, clone size, CDR3 protein, CDR3 DNA. D genes are given only for firm matches. Where a row states a size, it is once, few, many or the class of an expanded clone; other rows omit it.

J: TRBJ2-1; V: TRBV7-2; D: .; size: .; CDR3: CASSLSPSYNEQFF; DNA: TGTGCCAGCAGCTTATCCCCATCCTACAATGAGCAGTTCTTC
J: TRBJ2-1; V: TRBV11-2; D: TRBD2; size: .; CDR3: CASSFQREGFNEQFF; DNA: TGTGCCAGCAGCTTTCAGCGGGAGGGGTTCAATGAGCAGTTCTTC
J: TRBJ2-7; V: TRBV14; D: .; size: .; CDR3: CASSQDLGGAYEQYF; DNA: TGTGCCAGCAGCCAAGATTTGGGGGGAGCCTACGAGCAGTACTTC
J: TRBJ2-7; V: TRBV3-1; D: .; size: few; CDR3: CASSQEASAYDEQYF; DNA: TGTGCCAGCAGCCAAGAAGCTTCCGCCTACGACGAGCAGTACTTC
J: TRBJ1-2; V: TRBV28; D: .; size: few; CDR3: CASSQGPIYGYTF; DNA: TGTGCCAGCAGTCAGGGCCCTATTTATGGCTACACCTTC
J: TRBJ1-3; V: TRBV4-1; D: .; size: few; CDR3: CASSQPTGKRNTIYF; DNA: TGCGCCAGCAGCCAACCCACAGGGAAACGAAACACCATATATTTT
J: TRBJ1-1; V: TRBV4-1; D: .; size: few; CDR3: CASSQGEEAFF; DNA: TGCGCCAGCAGCCAAGGGGAAGAAGCTTTCTTT
J: TRBJ2-3; V: TRBV20-1; D: TRBD2; size: .; CDR3: CSASTSAHTDTQYF; DNA: TGCAGTGCTAGTACTAGCGCTCACACAGATACGCAGTATTTT
J: TRBJ1-2; V: TRBV2; D: .; size: .; CDR3: CASRADSYYGYTF; DNA: TGTGCCAGCAGGGCGGACAGTTACTATGGCTACACCTTC
J: TRBJ2-2; V: TRBV7-6; D: TRBD2; size: few; CDR3: CASSLILGLENTGELFF; DNA: TGTGCCAGCAGCTTGATTCTTGGACTAGAGAACACCGGGGAGCTGTTTTTT
J: TRBJ1-1; V: TRBV6-1; D: .; size: few; CDR3: CASRKLGGTVREAFF; DNA: TGTGCCAGCAGGAAGCTGGGGGGGACCGTACGTGAAGCTTTCTTT